This T cell receptor (beta chain) was found in a study of T cell changes during pregnancy in multiple sclerosis. This CDR3 comprises 22 residues. J was trimmed by 1 base and V by 1 base; bases with no gene match: 20. Germline V gene data show CDR1 as KGHSH and CDR2 as LQKENI. Libraries were prepared by immunoSEQ multiplex PCR; TCRdb keeps only in-frame clonotypes and omits some of them. Of about 36,000 clones in the sample, about 88% are singletons; the top ten hold approximately 0.5%. The sequences come from CD4+ T cells from peripheral blood mononuclear cells, collected in the first trimester of pregnancy. The sequence came from a female donor with multiple sclerosis, enrolled in a pregnancy study. The V call is TRBV18, the J call TRBJ1-5, with TRBD1 identical over 9 bases. CDR3 sequence reads: CASSPRRLPIRDREESNQPQHF. CDR3 sequence (DNA): TGTGCCAGCTCACCACGGCGACTGCCAATCCGGGACAGGGAGGAGAGCAATCAGCCCCAGCATTTT.